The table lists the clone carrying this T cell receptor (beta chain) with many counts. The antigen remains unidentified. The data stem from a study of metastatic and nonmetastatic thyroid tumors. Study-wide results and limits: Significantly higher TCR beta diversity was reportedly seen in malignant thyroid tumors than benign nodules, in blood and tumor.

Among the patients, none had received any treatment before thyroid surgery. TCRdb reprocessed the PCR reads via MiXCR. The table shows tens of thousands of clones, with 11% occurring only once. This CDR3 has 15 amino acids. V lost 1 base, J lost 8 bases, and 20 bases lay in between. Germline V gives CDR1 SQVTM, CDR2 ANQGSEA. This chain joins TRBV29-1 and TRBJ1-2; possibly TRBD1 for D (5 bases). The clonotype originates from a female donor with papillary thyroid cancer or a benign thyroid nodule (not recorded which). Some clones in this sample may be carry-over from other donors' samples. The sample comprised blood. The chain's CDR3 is CSVEGGLGTSGGYTF. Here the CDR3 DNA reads TGCAGCGTTGAAGGGGGACTGGGAACCAGTGGGGGCTACACCTTC. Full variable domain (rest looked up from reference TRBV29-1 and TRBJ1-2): SAVISQKPSRDICQRGTSLTIQCQVDSQVTMMFWYRQQPGQSLTLIATANQGSEATYESGFVIDKFPISRPNLTFSTLTVSNMSPEDSSIYLCSVEGGLGTSGGYTFGSGTRLTVV.